These T cell receptor beta chains were read from a single sample in a study of cytomegalovirus exposure and HLA in healthy donors. Only in-frame clones appear in the TCRdb table, and some are missing; sequencing was by immunoSEQ multiplex PCR. The table has around 150,000 clones, roughly 80% seen once. Sequencing was performed on PBMCs. The source is a woman aged 40-49 years in good health and CMV-seropositive. The CDR3 runs from the conserved cysteine through the conserved F or W. A D gene is named only where the DNA matches it firmly. Clone size, where shown, is once, few, many, or a class for clones that have expanded.

V gene	D gene	clone size	CDR3 length	J gene	CDR3 DNA	CDR3 protein
TRBV7-8	TRBD2	.	18	TRBJ2-1	TGTGCCAGCAGCTTAGAGGGGGGTAGCGGGAGCTCCTACAATGAGCAGTTCTTC	CASSLEGGSGSSYNEQFF
TRBV5-5	.	.	13	TRBJ2-7	TGTGCCAGCAGTCGGCAGGGGTCCTACGAGCAGTACTTC	CASSRQGSYEQYF
TRBV11-2	TRBD1	few	16	TRBJ1-2	TGTGCCAGCAGCAACCCGGACAGGCCCACTTCGAATGGCTACACCTTC	CASSNPDRPTSNGYTF
TRBV27	.	.	17	TRBJ2-3	TGTGCCAGCAGTTTCAGGGTCTCAGCGTCGTTGAGAGATACGCAGTATTTT	CASSFRVSASLRDTQYF
TRBV19	TRBD1	.	13	TRBJ1-1	TGTGCCAGTAGTATAGTACAGGGGCTTGAAGCTTTCTTT	CASSIVQGLEAFF
TRBV12-5	.	.	16	TRBJ2-3	TGTGCTAGTGATTTGGTACTCGGGCAGGGGCCAGATACGCAGTATTTT	CASDLVLGQGPDTQYF
TRBV18	TRBD1	.	18	TRBJ2-7	TGTGCCAGCTCACCACCCGTCTTGGACAGGGATCATTTCTCCGAGCAGTACTTC	CASSPPVLDRDHFSEQYF
TRBV5-1	TRBD1	.	18	TRBJ1-5	TGCGCCAGCAGCGCGGGACAGGGGGCCACGACCAGCAATCAGCCCCAGCATTTT	CASSAGQGATTSNQPQHF
TRBV4-1	TRBD2	.	17	TRBJ2-1	TGCGCCAGCAGCCAAGACCGTGCGACTAGCGGGAGCAATGAGCAGTTCTTC	CASSQDRATSGSNEQFF
TRBV14	.	.	16	TRBJ2-1	TGTGCCAGCAGCCAAGTCGGAGCGGTCCATTGGTATGAGCAGTTCTTC	CASSQVGAVHWYEQFF
TRBV4-1	TRBD2	.	15	TRBJ2-3	TGCGCCAGCAGCCTTTTTAGCGGGAGCACAGATACGCAGTATTTT	CASSLFSGSTDTQYF
TRBV5-1	TRBD1	.	16	TRBJ2-5	TGCGCCAGCAGCTTGGCCGGGACAGGAGGTCAAGAGACCCAGTACTTC	CASSLAGTGGQETQYF
TRBV10-3	TRBD2	.	14	TRBJ2-7	TGTGCCATCAGCGATAGCGGGTCTCTAGGGGAGCAGTACTTC	CAISDSGSLGEQYF
TRBV5-6	.	.	17	TRBJ1-4	TGTGCCAGCAGCTTAAGCGGGTTGGGGAGAGAAGGTGAAAAACTGTTTTTT	CASSLSGLGREGEKLFF
TRBV27	.	.	14	TRBJ1-5	TGTGCCAGCAGTTTAATTTTGGGTGCAGGGCCCCAGCATTTT	CASSLILGAGPQHF
TRBV5-1	TRBD1	.	15	TRBJ2-5	TGCGCCAGCAGCTTGGTGGGACAGGTGGGAGAGACCCAGTACTTC	CASSLVGQVGETQYF
TRBV6-1	TRBD1	.	15	TRBJ2-7	TGTGCCAGCAGTAGCGACAGGGCAGGCCCCTACGAGCAGTACTTC	CASSSDRAGPYEQYF
TRBV11-3	TRBD2	.	15	TRBJ2-1	TGTGCCAGCAGCTCGGGACTAGCGGAAACCAATGAGCAGTTCTTC	CASSSGLAETNEQFF
TRBV19	TRBD1	once	15	TRBJ2-1	TGTGCCAGTCGACAGACAGGGGGGGCCTCCTATGAGCAGTTCTTC	CASRQTGGASYEQFF